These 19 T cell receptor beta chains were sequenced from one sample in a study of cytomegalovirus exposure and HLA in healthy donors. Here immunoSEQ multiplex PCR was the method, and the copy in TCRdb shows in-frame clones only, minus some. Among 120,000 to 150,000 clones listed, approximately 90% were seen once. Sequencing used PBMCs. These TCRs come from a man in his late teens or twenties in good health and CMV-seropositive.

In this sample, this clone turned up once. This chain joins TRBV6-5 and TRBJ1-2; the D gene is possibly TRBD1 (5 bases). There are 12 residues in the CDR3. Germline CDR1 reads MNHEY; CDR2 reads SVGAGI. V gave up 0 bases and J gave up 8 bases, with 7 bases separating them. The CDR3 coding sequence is TGTGCCAGCAGTTACTCCACAGGCGGCTACACCTTC. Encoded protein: CASSYSTGGYTF.

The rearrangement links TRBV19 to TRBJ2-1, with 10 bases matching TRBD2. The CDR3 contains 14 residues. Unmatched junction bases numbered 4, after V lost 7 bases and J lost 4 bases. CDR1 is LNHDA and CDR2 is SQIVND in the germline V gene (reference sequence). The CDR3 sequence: CASNLAGAYNEQFF. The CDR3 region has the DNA TGTGCCAGTAATCTAGCGGGGGCATACAATGAGCAGTTCTTC.

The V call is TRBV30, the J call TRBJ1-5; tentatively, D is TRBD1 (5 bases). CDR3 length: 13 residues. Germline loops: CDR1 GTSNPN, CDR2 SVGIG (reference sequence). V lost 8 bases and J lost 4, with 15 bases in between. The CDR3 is CALNGGDNQPQHF. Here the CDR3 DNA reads TGTGCCCTCAACGGGGGAGATAATCAGCCCCAGCATTTT.

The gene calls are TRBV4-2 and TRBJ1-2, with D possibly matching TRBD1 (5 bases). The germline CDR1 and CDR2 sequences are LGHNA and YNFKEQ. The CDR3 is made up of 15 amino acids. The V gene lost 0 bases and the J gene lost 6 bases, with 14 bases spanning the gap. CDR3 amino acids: CASSQELGGHNGYTF. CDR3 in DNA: TGTGCCAGCAGCCAAGAGTTAGGCGGACACAATGGCTACACCTTC.

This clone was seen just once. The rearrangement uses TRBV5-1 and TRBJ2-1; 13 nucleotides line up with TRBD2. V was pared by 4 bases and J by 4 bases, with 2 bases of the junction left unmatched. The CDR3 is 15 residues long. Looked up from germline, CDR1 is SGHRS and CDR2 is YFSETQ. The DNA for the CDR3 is TGCGCCAGCAGCAGGACTAGCGGGAGTTACAATGAGCAGTTCTTC. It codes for CASSRTSGSYNEQFF.

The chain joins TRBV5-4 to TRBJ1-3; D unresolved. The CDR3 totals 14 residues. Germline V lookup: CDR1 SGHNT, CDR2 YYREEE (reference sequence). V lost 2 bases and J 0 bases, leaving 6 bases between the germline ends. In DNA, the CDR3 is TGTGCCAGCAGCTTTGGCAGCTCTGGAAACACCATATATTTT. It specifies CASSFGSSGNTIYF.

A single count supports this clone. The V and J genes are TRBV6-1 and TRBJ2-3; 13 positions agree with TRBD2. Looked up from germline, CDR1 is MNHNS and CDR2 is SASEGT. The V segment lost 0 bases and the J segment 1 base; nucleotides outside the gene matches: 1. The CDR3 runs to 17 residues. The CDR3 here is CASSEAGTSGGTDTQYF. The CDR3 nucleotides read TGTGCCAGCAGTGAAGCAGGGACTAGCGGGGGCACAGATACGCAGTATTTT.

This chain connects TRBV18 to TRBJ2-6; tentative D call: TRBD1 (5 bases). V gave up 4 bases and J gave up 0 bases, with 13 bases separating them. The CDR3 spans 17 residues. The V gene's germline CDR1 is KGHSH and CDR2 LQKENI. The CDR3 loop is CASSLTPGISGANVLTF. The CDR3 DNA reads TGTGCCAGCTCACTGACACCAGGGATCTCTGGGGCCAACGTCCTGACTTTC.

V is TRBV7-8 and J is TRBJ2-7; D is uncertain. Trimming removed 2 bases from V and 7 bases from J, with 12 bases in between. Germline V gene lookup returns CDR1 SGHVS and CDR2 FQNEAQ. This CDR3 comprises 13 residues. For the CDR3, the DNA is TGTGCCAGCAGCTTATCACCGGAGAGAGAGCAGTACTTC. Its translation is CASSLSPEREQYF.

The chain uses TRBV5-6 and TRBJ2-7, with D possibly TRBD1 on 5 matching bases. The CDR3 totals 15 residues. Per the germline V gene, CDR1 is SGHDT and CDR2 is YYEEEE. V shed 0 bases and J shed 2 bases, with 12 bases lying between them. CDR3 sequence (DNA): TGTGCCAGCAGCTTGGGCCAGGGCGACCCCTACGAGCAGTACTTC. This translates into CASSLGQGDPYEQYF.

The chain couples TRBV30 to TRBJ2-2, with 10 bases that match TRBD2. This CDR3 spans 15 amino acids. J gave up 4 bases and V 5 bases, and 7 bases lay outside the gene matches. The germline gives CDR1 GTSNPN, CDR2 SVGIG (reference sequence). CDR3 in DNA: TGTGCCTGGGGTACCGGGACTAGCGTCACCGGGGAGCTGTTTTTT. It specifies CAWGTGTSVTGELFF.

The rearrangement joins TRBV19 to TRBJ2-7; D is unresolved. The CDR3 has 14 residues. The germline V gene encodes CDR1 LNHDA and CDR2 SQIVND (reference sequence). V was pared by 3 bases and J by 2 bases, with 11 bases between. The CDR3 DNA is TGTGCCAGTAGTATGAGGTCCGGAACCTACGAGCAGTACTTC. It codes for CASSMRSGTYEQYF.

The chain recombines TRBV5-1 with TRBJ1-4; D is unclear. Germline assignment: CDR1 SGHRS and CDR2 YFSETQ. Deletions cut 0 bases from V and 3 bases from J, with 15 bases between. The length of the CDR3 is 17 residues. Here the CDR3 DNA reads TGCGCCAGCAGCTTGGCCGTCTCTCAGGCTCCTAATGAAAAACTGTTTTTT. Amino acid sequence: CASSLAVSQAPNEKLFF.

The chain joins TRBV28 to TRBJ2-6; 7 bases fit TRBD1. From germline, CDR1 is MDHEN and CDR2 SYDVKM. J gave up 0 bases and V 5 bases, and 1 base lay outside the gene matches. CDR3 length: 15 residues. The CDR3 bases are TGTGCCAGCAGTCGGGACAGCTCTGGGGCCAACGTCCTGACTTTC. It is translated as CASSRDSSGANVLTF. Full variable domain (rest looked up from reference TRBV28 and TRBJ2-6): DVKVTQSSRYLVKRTGEKVFLECVQDMDHENMFWYRQDPGLGLRLIYFSYDVKMKEKGDIPEGYSVSREKKERFSLILESASTNQTSMYLCASSRDSSGANVLTFGAGSRLTVL.

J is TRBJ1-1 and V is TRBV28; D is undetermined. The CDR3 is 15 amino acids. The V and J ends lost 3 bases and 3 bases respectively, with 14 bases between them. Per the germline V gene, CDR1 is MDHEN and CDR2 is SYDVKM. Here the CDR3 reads CASSFLGREDTEAFF. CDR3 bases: TGTGCCAGCAGTTTCCTGGGAAGGGAGGACACTGAAGCTTTCTTT.

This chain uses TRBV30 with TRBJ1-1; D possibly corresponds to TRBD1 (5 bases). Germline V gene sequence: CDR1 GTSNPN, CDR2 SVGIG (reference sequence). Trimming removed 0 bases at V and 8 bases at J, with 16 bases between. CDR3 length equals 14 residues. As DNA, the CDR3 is TGTGCCTGGAGTGTACGTACAGGTGGTTCCGAAGCTTTCTTT. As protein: CAWSVRTGGSEAFF.

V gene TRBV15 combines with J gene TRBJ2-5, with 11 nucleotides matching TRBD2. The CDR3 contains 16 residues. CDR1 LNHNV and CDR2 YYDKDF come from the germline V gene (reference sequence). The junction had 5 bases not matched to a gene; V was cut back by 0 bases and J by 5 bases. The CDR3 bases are TGTGCCACCAGCAGAGAGATAGCGGGAGGGCCGGAGACCCAGTACTTC. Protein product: CATSREIAGGPETQYF.

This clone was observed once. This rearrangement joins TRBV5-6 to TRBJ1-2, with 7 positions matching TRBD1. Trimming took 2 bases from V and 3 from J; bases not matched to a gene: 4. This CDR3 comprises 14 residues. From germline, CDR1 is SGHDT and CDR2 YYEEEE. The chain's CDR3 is CASSFGTEYYGYTF. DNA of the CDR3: TGTGCCAGCAGCTTCGGGACAGAGTACTATGGCTACACCTTC. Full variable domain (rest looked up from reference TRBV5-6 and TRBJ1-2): DAGVTQSPTHLIKTRGQQVTLRCSPKSGHDTVSWYQQALGQGPQFIFQYYEEEERQRGNFPDRFSGHQFPNYSSELNVNALLLGDSALYLCASSFGTEYYGYTFGSGTRLTVV.

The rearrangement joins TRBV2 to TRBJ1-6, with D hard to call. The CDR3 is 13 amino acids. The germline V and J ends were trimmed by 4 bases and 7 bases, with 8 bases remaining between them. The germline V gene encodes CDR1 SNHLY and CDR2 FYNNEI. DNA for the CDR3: TGTGCCAGCAGTGTCGGAGCGAATTCACCCCTCCACTTT. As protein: CASSVGANSPLHF.